Below, 28 T cell receptor beta chains from the same sample are listed, as sequenced in a study of blood T cell repertoires in COVID-19 (TCRdb year 2020). The library was produced with the immunoSEQ multiplex PCR assay. The immuneACCESS repertoire file appears here via TCRdb, limited to in-frame rearrangements. These files lack a portion of the clones; in checked studies, under half of the deficit traces to unresolved V genes, and the cause of the others is not known. The sample table records about 160,000 clones; approximately 90% of these occur just once. In total, the top ten clones hold less than 8% of the sample. What was sequenced was PBMCs or T cells enriched from blood (not recorded which). These receptors all come from a woman aged 45 to 65 who had recovered from COVID-19.

The J gene is TRBJ2-5, the V gene TRBV7-8; a weak D match, TRBD2 (5 bases). Trimming pared 5 bases from V and 5 bases from J, leaving 12 bases between. Germline CDR1 and CDR2: SGHVS and FQNEAQ. The length of the CDR3 is 13 residues. The CDR3 region is CASSPGLRETQYF. CDR3 nucleotides: TGTGCCAGCAGCCCCGGACTCCGGGAGACCCAGTACTTC.

For the CDR3, the DNA is TGTGCCAGCAGTCTAAATTGGTCCCGCGGCTACACCTTC. It yields the protein CASSLNWSRGYTF. This chain joins TRBV27 and TRBJ1-2, with D unclear. The germline V and J ends were trimmed by 5 bases and 8 bases, with 15 bases remaining between them. Germline V gene lookup returns CDR1 MNHEY and CDR2 SMNVEV (reference sequence). The CDR3 consists of 13 residues.

This chain connects TRBV11-3 to TRBJ2-7, with 7 bases lining up with TRBD1. Trimming took 6 bases from V and 3 from J; bases not matched to a gene: 5. The CDR3 spans 13 residues. Per germline, CDR1 SGHNT and CDR2 YENEEA. The CDR3 is CASRQGMGYEQYF. The CDR3, as DNA: TGTGCCAGCAGACAGGGGATGGGCTACGAGCAGTACTTC.

This rearrangement joins TRBV30 to TRBJ1-1; a weak D match, TRBD1 (6 bases). The CDR3 length is 14 residues. Germline CDR1 and CDR2: GTSNPN and SVGIG (reference sequence). Trimming removed 2 bases at V and 2 bases at J, with 12 bases between. The CDR3 loop reads CAWSRWTENTEAFF. The DNA for the CDR3 is TGTGCCTGGAGTCGATGGACAGAAAACACTGAAGCTTTCTTT.

V gene TRBV5-5 combines with J gene TRBJ2-7; no clear D. CDR1 and CDR2 from the germline V gene are SGHKS and YYEKEE (reference sequence). Trimming stripped 2 bases from V and 6 bases from J, with 6 bases between. The CDR3 spans 11 residues. The CDR3 bases are TGTGCCAGCAGCTTCCCGGGCGAGCAGTACTTC. As protein: CASSFPGEQYF.

This clone was seen only once. The rearrangement joins TRBV7-9 to TRBJ2-1, with TRBD2 matching 11 bases. CDR3 length: 16 residues. V shed 5 bases, J shed 3 bases, and the junction held 6 bases outside the gene matches. The germline CDR1 and CDR2 sequences are SEHNR and FQNEAQ (reference sequence). The CDR3 is CASSPLTSGIYNEQFF. The CDR3 nucleotides are TGTGCCAGCAGCCCATTGACTAGCGGGATCTACAATGAGCAGTTCTTC.

The chain joins TRBV6-5 to TRBJ2-7; possibly TRBD1 for D (5 bases). The V and J ends lost 2 bases and 3 bases respectively, with 14 bases between them. Germline loops: CDR1 MNHEY, CDR2 SVGAGI. The CDR3 sequence is 15 residues long. CDR3 residues: CASSYEIGAVYEQYF. In DNA, the CDR3 is TGTGCCAGCAGTTACGAGATAGGGGCCGTCTACGAGCAGTACTTC.

In nucleotides, the CDR3 is TGTGCCAGCAGTCGGGAGCGGTATGGCTACACCTTC. Translating gives CASSRERYGYTF. The rearrangement joins TRBV7-9 to TRBJ1-2; unclear D gene. The CDR3 extends over 12 amino acids. Germline V CDR1 and CDR2: SEHNR, FQNEAQ (reference sequence). The V gene lost 6 bases and the J gene lost 5 bases, with 10 bases spanning the gap.

The CDR3 bases are TGTGCCAGCCGTACTAGCGATGAGCAGTTCTTC. This gives the protein CASRTSDEQFF. This rearrangement joins TRBV25-1 to TRBJ2-1; 7 bases agree with TRBD2. Germline CDR1 is MGHDK and CDR2 is SYGVNS. The junction had 3 bases not matched to a gene; V was cut back by 8 bases and J by 8 bases. The CDR3 loop spans 11 amino acids.

This sequence joins TRBV14 and TRBJ2-7; D unclear. V was cut by 0 bases and J by 7 bases, with 10 bases left in between. Germline V gives CDR1 SGHDN, CDR2 FVKESK. The CDR3 loop spans 13 amino acids. The CDR3 spells CASSQDLMREQYF. As DNA, the CDR3 is TGTGCCAGCAGCCAAGATCTCATGCGGGAGCAGTACTTC.

This chain connects TRBV18 to TRBJ2-7, with a possible D match to TRBD1 (7 bases). V was cut by 3 bases and J by 5 bases, with 14 bases left in between. Germline V gene data show CDR1 as KGHSH and CDR2 as LQKENI. The CDR3 length is 14 residues. CDR3 amino acids: CASSPLGRGDEQYF. DNA of the CDR3: TGTGCCAGCTCACCGCTCGGCAGGGGGGACGAGCAGTACTTC.

The V gene is TRBV19, the J gene TRBJ1-3, with D unresolved. Germline CDR1 and CDR2: LNHDA and SQIVND (reference sequence). CDR3 size: 15 residues. The V gene lost 0 bases and the J gene lost 0 bases, with 6 bases spanning the gap. CDR3: CASSIDGNSGNTIYF. In DNA form, the CDR3 reads TGTGCCAGTAGTATAGACGGGAACTCTGGAAACACCATATATTTT.

V is TRBV7-6 and J is TRBJ2-2; 7 nucleotides line up with TRBD2. With 3 bases clipped from V and 5 bases from J, the junction kept 6 bases outside the gene matches. Germline CDR1 SGHVS, CDR2 FNYEAQ. CDR3 size: 15 residues. The CDR3, as DNA: TGTGCCAGCAGCTTCCCGGGACTACAAACCGGGGAGCTGTTTTTT. Translated, it gives CASSFPGLQTGELFF.

This chain joins TRBV19 and TRBJ1-6; D gene ambiguous. Trimming pared 5 bases from V and 9 bases from J, leaving 8 bases between. This CDR3 is built from 12 residues. Looked up from germline, CDR1 is LNHDA and CDR2 is SQIVND (reference sequence). Written as DNA, the CDR3 is TGTGCCAGTAGTCTCCGGAGTTCACCCCTCCACTTT. It translates to CASSLRSSPLHF.

The V gene is TRBV7-9, the J gene TRBJ1-2; 9 positions match TRBD1. Germline-derived CDR1 and CDR2 are SEHNR and FQNEAQ (reference sequence). With V trimmed by 6 bases and J by 2 bases, 4 bases remained unmatched. This CDR3 is built from 14 residues. CDR3 DNA sequence: TGTGCCAGCAGACAAGGACAGGGGAACTATGGCTACACCTTC. Protein product: CASRQGQGNYGYTF. Filled out from reference TRBV7-9 and TRBJ1-2, the complete variable domain reads DTGVSQNPRHKITKRGQNVTFRCDPISEHNRLYWYRQTLGQGPEFLTYFQNEAQLEKSRLLSDRFSAERPKGSFSTLEIQRTEQGDSAMYLCASRQGQGNYGYTFGSGTRLTVV.

This clone was seen just once. This chain links TRBV7-2 with TRBJ2-4; 9 positions agree with TRBD1. CDR1 SGHTA and CDR2 FQGNSA come from the germline V gene. Unmatched junction bases numbered 5, after V lost 3 bases and J lost 5 bases. This CDR3 has 15 amino acids. The CDR3 DNA reads as TGTGCCAGCAGCTTGGGGGACAGGGAGGAAAACATTCAGTACTTC. This codes for CASSLGDREENIQYF.

The chain employs TRBV11-3 and TRBJ1-1; D gene uncertain. Per the germline V gene, CDR1 is SGHNT and CDR2 is YENEEA. This CDR3 is 14 amino acids long. V gave up 1 base and J gave up 0 bases, with 6 bases separating them. The CDR3 region is CASSLGKLNTEAFF. CDR3 in DNA: TGTGCCAGCAGCTTAGGCAAGCTGAACACTGAAGCTTTCTTT.

The V gene is TRBV7-2, the J gene TRBJ1-2, with TRBD1 matching over 7 bases. J gave up 5 bases and V 7 bases, and 10 bases lay outside the gene matches. The CDR3 is 14 amino acids. Germline lookup yields CDR1 SGHTA and CDR2 FQGNSA. The CDR3: CASIMGAGGYGYTF. Here the CDR3 DNA reads TGTGCCAGCATCATGGGGGCAGGGGGATATGGCTACACCTTC.

This chain connects TRBV7-6 to TRBJ1-4; the D is unclear. The CDR3 is 16 amino acids. Trimming removed 2 bases at V and 8 bases at J, with 18 bases between. Germline lookup yields CDR1 SGHVS and CDR2 FNYEAQ. Here the CDR3 reads CASSLRPDRVSEKLFF. The CDR3, as DNA: TGTGCCAGCAGCTTAAGGCCCGACCGGGTATCCGAAAAACTGTTTTTT.

This sequence joins TRBV7-6 and TRBJ1-6; 7 bases agree with TRBD1. Germline V gene sequence: CDR1 SGHVS, CDR2 FNYEAQ. V lost 5 bases to trimming and J lost 9 bases; unmatched junction nucleotides: 16. The CDR3 spans 17 residues. CDR3 amino acids: CASSLGTDPGKGSPLHF. The CDR3, as DNA: TGTGCCAGCAGCCTAGGGACAGACCCGGGCAAGGGTTCACCCCTCCACTTT.

This sequence joins TRBV27 and TRBJ2-2, with TRBD1 identical over 12 bases. This CDR3 spans 18 amino acids. CDR1 MNHEY and CDR2 SMNVEV come from the germline V gene (reference sequence). Trimming cost V 3 bases and J 0 bases; bases outside gene matches: 5. This CDR3 is CASSFGTGGHANTGELFF. The CDR3, as DNA: TGTGCCAGCAGTTTCGGGACAGGGGGCCACGCGAACACCGGGGAGCTGTTTTTT.

The chain uses TRBV7-2 and TRBJ2-6; a weak D match, TRBD1 (5 bases). Germline CDR1 SGHTA, CDR2 FQGNSA. Deletions cut 5 bases from V and 5 bases from J, with 10 bases between. The CDR3 contains 14 residues. CDR3 loop: CASSPRVWANVLTF. CDR3 coding DNA: TGTGCCAGCAGCCCCAGGGTCTGGGCCAACGTCCTGACTTTC.

The chain has TRBV5-8 and TRBJ2-3, with TRBD1 matching 7 bases. Germline CDR1 and CDR2: SGHTS and YDEGEE. This CDR3 region has 15 residues. J lost 0 bases, V lost 4 bases, and 5 bases had no gene match. Here the CDR3 reads CASSLGTASTDTQYF. In DNA form, the CDR3 reads TGTGCCAGCAGCCTCGGGACAGCTAGCACAGATACGCAGTATTTT.

J is TRBJ2-1 and V is TRBV24-1; TRBD2 aligns across 7 bases. The V segment lost 0 bases and the J segment 3 bases; nucleotides outside the gene matches: 13. The CDR3 consists of 19 residues. The germline V gene encodes CDR1 KGHDR and CDR2 SFDVKD. The CDR3 DNA is TGTGCCACCAGTGATTTGCAACGCGGGAGCGGAGACATCTACAATGAGCAGTTCTTC. Protein sequence: CATSDLQRGSGDIYNEQFF.

V gene TRBV19 combines with J gene TRBJ2-6, with D perhaps TRBD2 (7 bases). Trimming cost V 0 bases and J 0 bases, with 15 bases left between them. Germline V gene sequence: CDR1 LNHDA, CDR2 SQIVND (reference sequence). The CDR3 length is 19 residues. In DNA, the CDR3 is TGTGCCAGTAGTATAGATGGGGGGGCCTTTCCCTCTGGGGCCAACGTCCTGACTTTC. Translated, it gives CASSIDGGAFPSGANVLTF. Full variable domain (missing parts from reference TRBV19 and TRBJ2-6): DGGITQSPKYLFRKEGQNVTLSCEQNLNHDAMYWYRQDPGQGLRLIYYSQIVNDFQKGDIAEGYSVSREKKESFPLTVTSAQKNPTAFYLCASSIDGGAFPSGANVLTFGAGSRLTVL.

This chain connects TRBV5-4 to TRBJ1-4, with D unclear. CDR1 and CDR2 from the germline V gene are SGHNT and YYREEE (reference sequence). V lost 2 bases and J 8 bases, leaving 10 bases between the germline ends. This CDR3 comprises 13 residues. The CDR3 DNA sequence: TGTGCCAGCAGCTTTGCCCCTAGGGAAAAACTGTTTTTT. Residues: CASSFAPREKLFF. The full variable domain, its missing parts supplied by reference TRBV5-4 and TRBJ1-4, is ETGVTQSPTHLIKTRGQQVTLRCSSQSGHNTVSWYQQALGQGPQFIFQYYREEENGRGNFPPRFSGLQFPNYSSELNVNALELDDSALYLCASSFAPREKLFFGSGTQLSVL.

The rearrangement links TRBV12-3 or TRBV12-4 to TRBJ1-5, with a tentative D call TRBD1 (6 bases). This CDR3 contains 11 residues. Trimming pared 2 bases from V and 13 bases from J, leaving 9 bases between. The CDR3 region has the DNA TGTGCCAGCAGTTTATACAGGGAACAGCATTTT. Its translation is CASSLYREQHF.

This clone has just a few counts. The CDR3 nucleotides read TGTGCCAGCAGTTACCAGGCCTACTATGGCTACACCTTC. Translating gives CASSYQAYYGYTF. This chain connects TRBV6-2 or TRBV6-3 to TRBJ1-2; D gene unclear. Germline CDR1 and CDR2: MNHEY and SVGEGT. Trimming took 2 bases from V and 3 from J, leaving 7 bases between them. The CDR3 is made up of 13 amino acids.